What follows is one T cell receptor beta chain and its context. The repertoire was sequenced with immunoSEQ multiplex PCR; TCRdb's copy has only in-frame clones and lacks some. The sample has 200,000 to 250,000 clones, roughly four fifths seen once. These data come from a study of blood T cell repertoires in COVID-19. Sequencing input: PBMCs or T cells enriched from blood (not recorded which). The sequence came from a middle-aged man who had recovered from COVID-19.

CDR3 sequence: CASSAAGQGGNQPQHF. DNA for the CDR3: TGTGCCAGCAGTGCCGCTGGACAGGGGGGCAATCAGCCCCAGCATTTT. The chain links TRBV6-1 to TRBJ1-5, with TRBD1 matching 10 bases. The CDR3 has 16 residues. Germline-derived CDR1 and CDR2 are MNHNS and SASEGT. V shed 4 bases, J shed 2 bases, and the junction held 5 bases outside the gene matches.